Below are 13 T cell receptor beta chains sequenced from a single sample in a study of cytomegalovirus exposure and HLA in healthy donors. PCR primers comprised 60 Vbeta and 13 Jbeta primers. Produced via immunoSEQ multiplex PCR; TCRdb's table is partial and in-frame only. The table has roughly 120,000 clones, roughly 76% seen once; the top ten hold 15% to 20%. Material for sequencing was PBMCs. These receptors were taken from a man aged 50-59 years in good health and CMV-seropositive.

CDR3 nucleotide sequence: TGTGCCAGCAGTTTATCGGCCAATCAGCCCCAGCATTTT. The encoded protein is CASSLSANQPQHF. V and J are TRBV27 and TRBJ1-5; D is uncertain. V lost 0 bases to trimming and J lost 3 bases, with 3 bases between them. Germline V lookup: CDR1 MNHEY, CDR2 SMNVEV (reference sequence). The CDR3 is 13 residues long.

CDR3 loop: CASRMTGNFEAFF. DNA for the CDR3: TGTGCCAGCAGGATGACAGGGAATTTTGAAGCTTTCTTT. This chain connects TRBV6-1 to TRBJ1-1; 7 positions agree with TRBD1. J gave up 7 bases and V 6 bases, and 8 bases lay outside the gene matches. Germline loops: CDR1 MNHNS, CDR2 SASEGT. This CDR3 spans 13 amino acids.

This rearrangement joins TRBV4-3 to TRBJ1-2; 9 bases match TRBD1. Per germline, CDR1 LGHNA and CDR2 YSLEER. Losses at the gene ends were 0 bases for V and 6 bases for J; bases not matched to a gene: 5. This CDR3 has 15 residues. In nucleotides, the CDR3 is TGCGCCAGCAGCCAAGATAGGGGGACAGGGAATGGCTACACCTTC. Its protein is CASSQDRGTGNGYTF.

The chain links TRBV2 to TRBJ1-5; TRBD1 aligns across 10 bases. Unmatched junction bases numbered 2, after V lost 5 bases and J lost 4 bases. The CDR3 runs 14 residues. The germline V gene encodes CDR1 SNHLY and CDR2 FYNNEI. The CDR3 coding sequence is TGTGCCAGCAGTCGACAGGGGGCAAATCAGCCCCAGCATTTT. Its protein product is CASSRQGANQPQHF. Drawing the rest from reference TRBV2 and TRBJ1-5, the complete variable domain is EPEVTQTPSHQVTQMGQEVILRCVPISNHLYFYWYRQILGQKVEFLVSFYNNEISEKSEIFDDQFSVERPDGSNFTLKIRSTKLEDSAMYFCASSRQGANQPQHFGDGTRLSIL.

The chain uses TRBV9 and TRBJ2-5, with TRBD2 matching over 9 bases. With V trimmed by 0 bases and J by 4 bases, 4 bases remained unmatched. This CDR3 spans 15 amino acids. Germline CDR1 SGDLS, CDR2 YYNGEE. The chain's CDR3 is CASSVGASGVETQYF. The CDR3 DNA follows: TGTGCCAGCAGCGTAGGTGCTAGCGGGGTAGAGACCCAGTACTTC.

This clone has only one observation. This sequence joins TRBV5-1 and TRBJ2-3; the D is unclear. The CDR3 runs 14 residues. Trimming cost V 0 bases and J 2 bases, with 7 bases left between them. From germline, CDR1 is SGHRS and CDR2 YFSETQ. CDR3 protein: CASSLVQDTDTQYF. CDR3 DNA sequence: TGCGCCAGCAGCTTGGTTCAGGACACAGATACGCAGTATTTT.

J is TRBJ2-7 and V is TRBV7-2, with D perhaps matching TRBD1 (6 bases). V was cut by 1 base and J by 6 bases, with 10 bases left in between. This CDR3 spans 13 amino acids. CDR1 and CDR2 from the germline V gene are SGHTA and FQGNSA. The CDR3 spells CASSLDRAPEQYF. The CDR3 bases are TGTGCCAGCAGCTTAGACAGGGCCCCCGAGCAGTACTTC.

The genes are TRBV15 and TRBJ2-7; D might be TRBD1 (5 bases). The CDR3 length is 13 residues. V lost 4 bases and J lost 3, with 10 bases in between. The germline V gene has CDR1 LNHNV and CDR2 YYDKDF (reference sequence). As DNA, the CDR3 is TGTGCCACCAGCAACCGACAGAGCTACGAGCAGTACTTC. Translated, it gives CATSNRQSYEQYF.

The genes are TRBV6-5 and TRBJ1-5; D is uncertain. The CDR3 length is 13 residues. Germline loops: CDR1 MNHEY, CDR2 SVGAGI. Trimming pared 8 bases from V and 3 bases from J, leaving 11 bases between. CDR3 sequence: CASSLSLNQPQHF. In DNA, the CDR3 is TGTGCCAGCTCCTTGAGCCTCAATCAGCCCCAGCATTTT.

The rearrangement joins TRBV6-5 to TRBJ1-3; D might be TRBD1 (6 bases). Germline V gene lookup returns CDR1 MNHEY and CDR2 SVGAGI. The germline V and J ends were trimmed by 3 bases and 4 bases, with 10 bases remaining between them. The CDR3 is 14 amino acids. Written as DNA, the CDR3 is TGTGCCAGCAGTTATGCAGGGGCCGGAAACACCATATATTTT. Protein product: CASSYAGAGNTIYF.

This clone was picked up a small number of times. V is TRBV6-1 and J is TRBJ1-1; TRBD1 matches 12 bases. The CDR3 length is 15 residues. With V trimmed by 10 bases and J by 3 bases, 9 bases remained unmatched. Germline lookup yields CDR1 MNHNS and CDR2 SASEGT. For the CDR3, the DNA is TGTGCCACCAGGGGACAGGGGGCGGGGGACACTGAAGCTTTCTTT. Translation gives CATRGQGAGDTEAFF.

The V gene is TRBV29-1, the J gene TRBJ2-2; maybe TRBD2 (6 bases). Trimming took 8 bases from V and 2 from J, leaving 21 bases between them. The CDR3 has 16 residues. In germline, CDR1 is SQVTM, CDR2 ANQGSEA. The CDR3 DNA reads TGCAGCCTGGGACTTCCAACAAACGAAAACACCGGGGAGCTGTTTTTT. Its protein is CSLGLPTNENTGELFF.

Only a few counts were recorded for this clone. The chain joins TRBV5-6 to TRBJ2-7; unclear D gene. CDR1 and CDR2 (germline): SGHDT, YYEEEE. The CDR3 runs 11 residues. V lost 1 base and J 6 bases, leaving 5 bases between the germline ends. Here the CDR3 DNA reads TGTGCCAGCAGCTTGTCCCTCGAGCAGTACTTC. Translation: CASSLSLEQYF.